The clone carrying this T cell receptor beta chain was seen ten or more times. The CDR3 is 14 amino acids. Trimming removed 1 base from V and 2 bases from J, with 7 bases in between. This sample is part of a study of T cells after yellow fever vaccination. TCRdb ran MiXCR on the 5' RACE reads and lists one entry per CDR3 protein. The sample has 150,000 to 200,000 distinct CDR3 sequences; less than 9% are singletons. This specimen consisted of CD4+ T cells sorted from PBMCs, obtained about 5 days after the first yellow fever vaccination. The TCR comes from a man in his late teens or twenties who received the YFV17D yellow fever vaccine. V and J are TRBV12-3 or TRBV12-4 and TRBJ2-3; D gene unclear. The CDR3 region has the DNA TGTGCCAGCAGTTTAGGGGATAACACAGATACGCAGTATTTT. Translating it yields CASSLGDNTDTQYF.